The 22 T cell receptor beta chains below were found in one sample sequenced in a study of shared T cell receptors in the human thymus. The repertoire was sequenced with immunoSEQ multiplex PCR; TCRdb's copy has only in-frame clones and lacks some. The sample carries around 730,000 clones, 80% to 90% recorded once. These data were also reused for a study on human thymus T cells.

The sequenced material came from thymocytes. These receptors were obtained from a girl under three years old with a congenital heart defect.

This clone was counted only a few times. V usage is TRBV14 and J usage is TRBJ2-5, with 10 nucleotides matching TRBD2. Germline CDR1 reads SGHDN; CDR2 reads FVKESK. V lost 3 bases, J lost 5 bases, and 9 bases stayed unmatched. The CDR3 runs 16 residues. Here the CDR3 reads CASSQSQRGGRETQYF. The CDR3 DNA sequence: TGTGCCAGCAGCCAGTCCCAGCGGGGGGGCCGGGAGACCCAGTACTTC. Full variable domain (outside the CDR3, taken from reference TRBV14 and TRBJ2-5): EAGVTQFPSHSVIEKGQTVTLRCDPISGHDNLYWYRRVMGKEIKFLLHFVKESKQDESGMPNNRFLAERTGGTYSTLKVQPAELEDSGVYFCASSQSQRGGRETQYFGPGTRLLVL.

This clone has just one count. The CDR3 protein is CASSMRFMNTEAFF. DNA for the CDR3: TGTGCCAGTAGTATGAGGTTTATGAACACTGAAGCTTTCTTT. The chain carries TRBV19 and TRBJ1-1; D remains ambiguous. The CDR3 is 14 amino acids. V was cut by 3 bases and J by 0 bases, with 8 bases left in between. Germline loops: CDR1 LNHDA, CDR2 SQIVND (reference sequence).

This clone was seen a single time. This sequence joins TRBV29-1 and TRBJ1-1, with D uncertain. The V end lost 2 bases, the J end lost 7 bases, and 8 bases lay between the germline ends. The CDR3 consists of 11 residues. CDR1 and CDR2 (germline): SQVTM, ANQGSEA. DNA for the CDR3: TGCAGCGTTGAACCCTCGGGTGAAGCTTTCTTT. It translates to CSVEPSGEAFF.

CDR3 region: CASSPRDKNIQYF. The DNA of the CDR3 is TGTGCCAGCTCACCCCGGGATAAAAACATTCAGTACTTC. V and J are TRBV18 and TRBJ2-4; D possibly corresponds to TRBD2 (5 bases). CDR3 length equals 13 residues. CDR1 and CDR2 (germline): KGHSH, LQKENI. V shed 3 bases and J shed 4 bases, with 7 bases lying between them.

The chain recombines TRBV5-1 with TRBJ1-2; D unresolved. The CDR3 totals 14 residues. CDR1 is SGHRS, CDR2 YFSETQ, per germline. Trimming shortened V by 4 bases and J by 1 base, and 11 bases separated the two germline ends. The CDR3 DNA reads TGCGCCAGCAGCATAGACTCAAATAACTATGGCTACACCTTC. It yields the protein CASSIDSNNYGYTF.

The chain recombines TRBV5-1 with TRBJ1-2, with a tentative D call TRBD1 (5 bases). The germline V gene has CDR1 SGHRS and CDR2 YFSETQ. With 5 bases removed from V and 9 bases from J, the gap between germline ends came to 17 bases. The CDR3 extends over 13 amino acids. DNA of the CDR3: TGCGCCAGCAGAGGAGGGGACGGATCGAGCTACACCTTC. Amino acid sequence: CASRGGDGSSYTF.

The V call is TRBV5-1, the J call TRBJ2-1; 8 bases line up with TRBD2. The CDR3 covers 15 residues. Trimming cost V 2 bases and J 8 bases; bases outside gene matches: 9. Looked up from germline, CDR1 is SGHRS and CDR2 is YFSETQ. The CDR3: CASSLRGGGFHEQFF. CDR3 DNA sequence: TGCGCCAGCAGCTTACGGGGGGGTGGTTTCCATGAGCAGTTCTTC.

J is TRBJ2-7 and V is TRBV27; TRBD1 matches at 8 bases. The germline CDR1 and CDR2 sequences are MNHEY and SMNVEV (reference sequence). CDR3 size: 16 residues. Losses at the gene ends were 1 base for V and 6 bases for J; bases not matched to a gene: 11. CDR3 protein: CASSLYTGGRHSEQYF. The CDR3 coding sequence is TGTGCCAGCAGTTTATATACAGGGGGTCGACACTCCGAGCAGTACTTC.

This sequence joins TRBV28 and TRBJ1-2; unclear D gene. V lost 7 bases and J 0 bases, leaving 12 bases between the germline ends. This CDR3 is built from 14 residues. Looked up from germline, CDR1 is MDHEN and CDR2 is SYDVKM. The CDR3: CASIPASANYGYTF. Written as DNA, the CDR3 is TGTGCCAGCATCCCTGCGAGCGCTAACTATGGCTACACCTTC.

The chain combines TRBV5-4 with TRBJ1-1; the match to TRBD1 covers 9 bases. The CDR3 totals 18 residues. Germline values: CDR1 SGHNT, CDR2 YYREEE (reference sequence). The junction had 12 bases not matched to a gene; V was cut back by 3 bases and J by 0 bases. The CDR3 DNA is TGTGCCAGCAGCTGGGGGACAGGGAGTCCCCCTGTGAACACTGAAGCTTTCTTT. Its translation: CASSWGTGSPPVNTEAFF.

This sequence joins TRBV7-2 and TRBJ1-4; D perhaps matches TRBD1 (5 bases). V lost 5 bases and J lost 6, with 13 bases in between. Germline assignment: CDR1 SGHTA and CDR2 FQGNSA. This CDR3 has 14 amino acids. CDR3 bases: TGTGCCAGCAGCCAGAGGAGGGGAGATGAAAAACTGTTTTTT. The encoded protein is CASSQRRGDEKLFF.

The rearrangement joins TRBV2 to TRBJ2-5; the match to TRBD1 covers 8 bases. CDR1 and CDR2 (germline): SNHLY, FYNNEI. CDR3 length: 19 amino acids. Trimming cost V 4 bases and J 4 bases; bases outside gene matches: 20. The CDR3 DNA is TGTGCCAGCAGTGGGGCTACAGGGGGGAGGTGGGCAGTTCGAGAGACCCAGTACTTC. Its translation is CASSGATGGRWAVRETQYF.

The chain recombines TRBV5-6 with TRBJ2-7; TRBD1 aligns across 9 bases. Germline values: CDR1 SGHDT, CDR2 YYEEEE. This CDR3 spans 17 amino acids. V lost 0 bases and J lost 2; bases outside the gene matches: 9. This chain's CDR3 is CASSLGFRDRVTYEQYF. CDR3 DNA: TGTGCCAGCAGCTTGGGTTTTAGGGACAGGGTAACCTACGAGCAGTACTTC.

The CDR3 nucleotides are TGTGCCAGCAGTGAGGTTGCGTGCACTGAAGCTTTCTTT. It specifies CASSEVACTEAFF. The chain employs TRBV2 and TRBJ1-1, with D uncertain. Germline values: CDR1 SNHLY, CDR2 FYNNEI. V was trimmed by 3 bases and J by 4 bases, leaving 9 bases between them. This CDR3 is 13 amino acids long. Complete variable domain (other parts from reference TRBV2 and TRBJ1-1): EPEVTQTPSHQVTQMGQEVILRCVPISNHLYFYWYRQILGQKVEFLVSFYNNEISEKSEIFDDQFSVERPDGSNFTLKIRSTKLEDSAMYFCASSEVACTEAFFGQGTRLTVV.

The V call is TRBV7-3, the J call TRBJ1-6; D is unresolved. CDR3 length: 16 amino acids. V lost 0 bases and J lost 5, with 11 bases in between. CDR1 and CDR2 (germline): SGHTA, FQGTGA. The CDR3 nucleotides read TGTGCCAGCAGCTTAACGCCGCTAGGTGATAATTCACCCCTCCACTTT. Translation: CASSLTPLGDNSPLHF.

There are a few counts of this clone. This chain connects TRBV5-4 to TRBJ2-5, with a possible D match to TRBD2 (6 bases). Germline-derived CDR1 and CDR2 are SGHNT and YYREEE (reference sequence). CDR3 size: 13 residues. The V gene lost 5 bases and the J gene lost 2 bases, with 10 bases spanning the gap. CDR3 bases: TGTGCCAGCAGAACCGGGACTCAAGAGACCCAGTACTTC. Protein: CASRTGTQETQYF.

The CDR3 coding sequence is TGTGCCAGCAGCCGAAAACAGGGGAACTATGGCTACACCTTC. Its protein is CASSRKQGNYGYTF. The V gene is TRBV5-4, the J gene TRBJ1-2, with 7 bases identical to TRBD1. The V segment lost 4 bases and the J segment 2 bases; nucleotides outside the gene matches: 5. Germline CDR1 reads SGHNT; CDR2 reads YYREEE (reference sequence). This CDR3 contains 14 residues.

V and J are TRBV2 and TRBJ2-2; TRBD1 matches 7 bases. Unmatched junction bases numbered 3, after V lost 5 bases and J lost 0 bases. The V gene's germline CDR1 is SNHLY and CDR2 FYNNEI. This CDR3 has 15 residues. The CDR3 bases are TGTGCCAGCAGTCCAACAGGGGCGAACACCGGGGAGCTGTTTTTT. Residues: CASSPTGANTGELFF.

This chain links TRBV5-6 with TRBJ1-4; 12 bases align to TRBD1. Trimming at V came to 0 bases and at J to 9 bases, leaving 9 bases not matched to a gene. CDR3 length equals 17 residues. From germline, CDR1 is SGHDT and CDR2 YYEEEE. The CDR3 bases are TGTGCCAGCAGCTTGGGGGGGACAGGGGGCGACATGAAAAAACTGTTTTTT. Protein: CASSLGGTGGDMKKLFF.

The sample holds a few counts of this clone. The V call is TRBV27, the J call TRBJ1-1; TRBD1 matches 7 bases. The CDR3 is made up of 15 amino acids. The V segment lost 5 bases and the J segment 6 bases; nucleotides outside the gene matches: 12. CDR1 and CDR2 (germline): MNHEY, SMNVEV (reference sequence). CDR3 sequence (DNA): TGTGCCAGCAGTGCGAACAGGGGAGAGAGTTCTGAAGCTTTCTTT. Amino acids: CASSANRGESSEAFF.

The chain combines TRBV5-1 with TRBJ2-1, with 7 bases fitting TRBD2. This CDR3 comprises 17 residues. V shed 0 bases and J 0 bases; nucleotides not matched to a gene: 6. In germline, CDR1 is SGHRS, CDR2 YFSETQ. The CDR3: CASSLASGHLSYNEQFF. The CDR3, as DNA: TGCGCCAGCAGCTTGGCTAGCGGACATCTCTCCTACAATGAGCAGTTCTTC. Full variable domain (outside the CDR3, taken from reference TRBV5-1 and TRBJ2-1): KAGVTQTPRYLIKTRGQQVTLSCSPISGHRSVSWYQQTPGQGLQFLFEYFSETQRNKGNFPGRFSGRQFSNSRSEMNVSTLELGDSALYLCASSLASGHLSYNEQFFGPGTRLTVL.

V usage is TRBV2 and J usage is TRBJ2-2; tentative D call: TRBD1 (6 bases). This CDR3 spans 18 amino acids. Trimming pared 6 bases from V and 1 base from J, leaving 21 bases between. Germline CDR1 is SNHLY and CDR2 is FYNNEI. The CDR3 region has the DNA TGTGCCAGCAGGGCCCACCCCCCCAGGGGCCAGAACACCGGGGAGCTGTTTTTT. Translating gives CASRAHPPRGQNTGELFF. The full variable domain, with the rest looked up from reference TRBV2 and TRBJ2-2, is EPEVTQTPSHQVTQMGQEVILRCVPISNHLYFYWYRQILGQKVEFLVSFYNNEISEKSEIFDDQFSVERPDGSNFTLKIRSTKLEDSAMYFCASRAHPPRGQNTGELFFGEGSRLTVL.